This T cell receptor beta chain originates from a study of blood T cell repertoires in COVID-19. On the study more broadly: Italy, Spain and the United States were the sources of the convalescent and acute COVID-19 samples. T cells, B-cell-depleted T cells, or PBMCs provided the cDNA or gDNA that served as material.

Germline loops: CDR1 SGHRS, CDR2 YFSETQ. The CDR3 has 16 residues. V trimming: 6 bases; J trimming: 4 bases; junction bases outside the gene matches: 11. Under the authors' procedure: The authors estimated nucleated cell counts from reference gene primer amplification. The method was immunoSEQ multiplex PCR; TCRdb's version includes in-frame clones alone and lacks a portion of them. The V and J calls and clone size are taken from that table; D and trimming were inferred from the DNA. The table shows roughly 230,000 clones, with approximately 90% occurring only once. This rearrangement joins TRBV5-1 to TRBJ1-3; 9 nucleotides match TRBD1. This TCR was recovered from a man aged 70 or older with acute or convalescent COVID-19. Sequenced input: peripheral blood. The CDR3 spells CASKREQGAGGNTIYF. The CDR3 region has the DNA TGCGCCAGCAAACGAGAACAGGGGGCTGGGGGAAACACCATATATTTT.